A selection of T cell receptor beta chains follows, all from one sample in a study of T cell changes during pregnancy in multiple sclerosis. Using immunoSEQ multiplex PCR, the repertoire was profiled, and TCRdb retains in-frame clones only, with some absent. Of around 60,000 clones in the sample, 93% were seen once. This specimen consisted of peripheral blood, obtained after pregnancy. The origin of the receptors is a female donor with multiple sclerosis, enrolled in a pregnancy study. Both conserved end residues are part of each CDR3. The D gene is left open where the match is weak. A clone size is listed for some rows: how often the clone was seen (once, few, many), or a class if it is expanded.

V: TRBV9
J: TRBJ1-2
size: .
D: .
DNA: TGTGCCAGCAGTGGATCCCCCAGGGATGGCTACACCTTC
CDR3: CASSGSPRDGYTF

V: TRBV6-6
J: TRBJ2-4
size: .
D: .
DNA: TGTGCCAGCAGTTCTGACATCGACAAAAACATTCAGTACTTC
CDR3: CASSSDIDKNIQYF

V: TRBV2
J: TRBJ2-5
size: once
D: .
DNA: TGTGCCAGCTCTAGAGGACAAGAGACCCAGTACTTC
CDR3: CASSRGQETQYF

V: TRBV6-5
J: TRBJ1-5
size: .
D: .
DNA: TGTGCCAGCAGCAAAGACAGCCGTAATCAGCCCCAGCATTTT
CDR3: CASSKDSRNQPQHF

V: TRBV7-9
J: TRBJ1-1
size: .
D: .
DNA: TGTGCCAGCAGCTTAGGGCTTTCGACAGAGATAGCTCGAGCTTTCTTT
CDR3: CASSLGLSTEIARAFF

V: TRBV7-2
J: TRBJ2-1
size: .
D: TRBD2
DNA: TGTGCCAGCAGCTTACGAGCTAGCGGGAGCTACAATGAGCAGTTCTTC
CDR3: CASSLRASGSYNEQFF

V: TRBV28
J: TRBJ2-1
size: once
D: TRBD2
DNA: TGTGCCAGCAGGCCGACTAGCGGGAGTACCAATAACTACAATGAGCAGTTCTTC
CDR3: CASRPTSGSTNNYNEQFF

V: TRBV9
J: TRBJ2-6
size: .
D: .
DNA: TGTGCCAGCAGCGTGTCAGGGGCTGGGGCCAACGTCCTGACTTTC
CDR3: CASSVSGAGANVLTF

V: TRBV11-2
J: TRBJ2-4
size: .
D: .
DNA: TGTGCCAGCAGCCCCCGAGGACAGTCTTTTAGAGGGGACATTCAGTACTTC
CDR3: CASSPRGQSFRGDIQYF

V: TRBV5-6
J: TRBJ1-2
size: .
D: .
DNA: TGTGCCAGCAGCCAGGGGATAGGATATGGCTACACCTTC
CDR3: CASSQGIGYGYTF

V: TRBV13
J: TRBJ2-1
size: .
D: .
DNA: TGTGCCAGCAGCACTACTAGGTACAATGAGCAGTTCTTC
CDR3: CASSTTRYNEQFF

V: TRBV10-3
J: TRBJ2-3
size: .
D: .
DNA: TGTGCCATCAGCCCCCAGGGTCCTAGCACAGATACGCAGTATTTT
CDR3: CAISPQGPSTDTQYF

V: TRBV5-1
J: TRBJ2-1
size: .
D: TRBD2
DNA: TGCGCCAGCAGAGGGACTAGCGGGCCATACAATGAGCAGTTCTTC
CDR3: CASRGTSGPYNEQFF

V: TRBV7-9
J: TRBJ2-6
size: .
D: TRBD2
DNA: TGTGCCAGCAGCTCCCCTTGGGGAGGGACTGGGGCCAACGTCCTGACTTTC
CDR3: CASSSPWGGTGANVLTF

V: TRBV29-1
J: TRBJ2-7
size: .
D: TRBD2
DNA: TGCAGCGTTGCAGCTTCGGCTAGCGGGACCGAGCAGTACTTC
CDR3: CSVAASASGTEQYF

V: TRBV6-5
J: TRBJ1-2
size: once
D: .
DNA: TGTGCCAGCAGTTACTCGCACGGTGGCTATGGCTACACCTTC
CDR3: CASSYSHGGYGYTF

V: TRBV12-2
J: TRBJ2-7
size: .
D: .
DNA: TGTGCAAGTCGCTTAGTTCGGACTCCCTACGAGCAGTACTTC
CDR3: CASRLVRTPYEQYF

V: TRBV7-2
J: TRBJ1-1
size: .
D: .
DNA: TGTGCCAGCAGCTTAGTTTCCGCCGGGAACACTGAAGCTTTCTTT
CDR3: CASSLVSAGNTEAFF

V: TRBV9
J: TRBJ2-1
size: .
D: TRBD1
DNA: TGTGCCAGCAGCGTGGGACAGGGGTTCAATGAGCAGTTCTTC
CDR3: CASSVGQGFNEQFF

V: TRBV2
J: TRBJ1-1
size: few
D: .
DNA: TGTGCCAGCAGTGTGGGCATGAACACTGAAGCTTTCTTT
CDR3: CASSVGMNTEAFF

V: TRBV30
J: TRBJ2-2
size: .
D: TRBD1
DNA: TGTGCCGGTGACAGGGCGAACACCGGGGAGCTGTTTTTT
CDR3: CAGDRANTGELFF

V: TRBV6-6
J: TRBJ1-5
size: once
D: TRBD1
DNA: TGTGCCAGCAGTTCTCCAGGGGGACAGCCCCAGCATTTT
CDR3: CASSSPGGQPQHF

V: TRBV19
J: TRBJ2-7
size: .
D: TRBD1
DNA: TGTGCCAGTAGTATTACGGGACAGGGGAGTTACGAGCAGTACTTC
CDR3: CASSITGQGSYEQYF

V: TRBV5-6
J: TRBJ2-7
size: .
D: TRBD2
DNA: TGTGCCAGCGGGGCGGGGGGCTACGAGCAGTACTTC
CDR3: CASGAGGYEQYF

V: TRBV28
J: TRBJ1-1
size: .
D: TRBD1
DNA: TGTGCCAGCAGTTTATCCCCGCCGGGACAGGGGAGTAACACTGAAGCTTTCTTT
CDR3: CASSLSPPGQGSNTEAFF

V: TRBV6-5
J: TRBJ1-2
size: .
D: .
DNA: TGTGCCAGCAGTTACTCGCGGGGTGCTAACTATGGCTACACCTTC
CDR3: CASSYSRGANYGYTF

V: TRBV5-6
J: TRBJ2-1
size: .
D: .
DNA: TGTGCCAGCAGCCGAATACAATACAGGGAATTGGGCTCCTACAATGAGCAGTTCTTC
CDR3: CASSRIQYRELGSYNEQFF

V: TRBV28
J: TRBJ2-7
size: .
D: TRBD2
DNA: TGTGCCAGCAGCCCTAGACTAGCGGGGACCTACGAGCAGTACTTC
CDR3: CASSPRLAGTYEQYF

V: TRBV28
J: TRBJ2-7
size: .
D: TRBD2
DNA: TGTGCCAGCAGTCCAACAGTAGTTAGCGGGATGACCTACGAGCAGTACTTC
CDR3: CASSPTVVSGMTYEQYF

V: TRBV6-1
J: TRBJ2-5
size: .
D: TRBD2
DNA: TGTGCCAGCAGAGTAGCGGGAGTCCCTGAGACCCAGTACTTC
CDR3: CASRVAGVPETQYF

V: TRBV28
J: TRBJ2-7
size: .
D: TRBD1
DNA: TGTGCCAGCACCGGGACAGGGGGATTGTACGAGCAGTACTTC
CDR3: CASTGTGGLYEQYF

V: TRBV5-1
J: TRBJ2-6
size: .
D: TRBD1
DNA: TGCGCCAGCTCCGAGCCGGGACAGGTCGTATCTGGGGCCAACGTCCTGACTTTC
CDR3: CASSEPGQVVSGANVLTF

V: TRBV28
J: TRBJ1-2
size: .
D: TRBD1
DNA: TGTGCCAGCACCCCTTTCGACAGGGAGAACTATGGCTACACCTTC
CDR3: CASTPFDRENYGYTF

V: TRBV15
J: TRBJ1-1
size: .
D: .
DNA: TGTGCCACCAGCAGAAAAGTAGGCAGGCTCATGAACACTGAAGCTTTCTTT
CDR3: CATSRKVGRLMNTEAFF

V: TRBV9
J: TRBJ2-2
size: .
D: .
DNA: TGTGCCAGCAGGCCGGGACTGAGCACCGGGGAGCTGTTTTTT
CDR3: CASRPGLSTGELFF

V: TRBV6-4
J: TRBJ1-5
size: .
D: .
DNA: TGTGCCAGCAGTCACGTGGCTCCTTATAGCAATCAGCCCCAGCATTTT
CDR3: CASSHVAPYSNQPQHF